This entry describes one T cell receptor beta chain. The same CDR3 is also encoded by other DNA sequences in this sample. The data stem from a study of blood T cell repertoires in COVID-19. Study information: Specimens from acute and convalescent COVID-19 originated in the United States, Italy and Spain. T cells, B-cell-depleted T cells, or PBMCs provided the cDNA or gDNA that served as material.

Per the authors' pipeline: Estimation of nucleated cell counts relied on the amplification of reference gene primers. The protocol was immunoSEQ multiplex PCR, while the TCRdb copy is restricted to in-frame clones and leaves out a portion. V and J calls and clone size are copied from that table; D and trimming were computed from the DNA. Here the sample spans approximately 300,000 clones, roughly 82% being singletons. The CDR3 consists of 14 residues. Trimming cost V 2 bases and J 4 bases; bases outside gene matches: 2. Looked up from germline, CDR1 is MNHEY and CDR2 is SVGEGT. The TCR was taken from a woman between 50 and 59 years old with acute or convalescent COVID-19. This sequence joins TRBV6-2 or TRBV6-3 and TRBJ2-7; 10 bases line up with TRBD2. The sequenced sample was peripheral blood. The CDR3 is CASSYGSGGYEQYF. CDR3 in DNA: TGTGCCAGCAGTTACGGTAGCGGGGGGTACGAGCAGTACTTC.